A single sample gave rise to the 3 T cell receptor beta chains below, sequenced in a study of Ad26.COV2.S vaccination and SARS-CoV-2 variants. The data were produced by immunoSEQ multiplex PCR, yet TCRdb's version contains in-frame clones alone and is incomplete. This table has some 330,000 clones, about 90% appearing once. Treatment of the sample: 15 to 20 received Ad26.COV2.S at low or high dose, single or two shots; about 5 received placebo; per-sample allocation not given. Vaccine and placebo recipients were sampled on day 63 after the first injection. The sequenced sample was peripheral blood, obtained in a trial of Ad26.COV2.S vaccine versus placebo. The receptors shown here come from a person aged 18 to 65 who received the Ad26.COV2.S COVID-19 vaccine or a placebo.

J is TRBJ2-7 and V is TRBV5-4; D unresolved. The V and J ends lost 0 bases and 1 base respectively, with 5 bases between them. This CDR3 is 13 amino acids long. Germline V lookup: CDR1 SGHNT, CDR2 YYREEE (reference sequence). CDR3 protein: CASSLDQSYEQYF. The CDR3, as DNA: TGTGCCAGCAGCTTGGACCAGTCCTACGAGCAGTACTTC.

The CDR3 loop reads CASSPTRTTEAFF. CDR3 DNA: TGTGCCAGCAGCCCGACCCGTACCACTGAAGCTTTCTTT. The V call is TRBV12-3 or TRBV12-4, the J call TRBJ1-1; D unclear. The CDR3 has 13 amino acids. The V end was cut by 6 bases, the J end by 4 bases, with 12 bases between.

In nucleotides, the CDR3 is TGTGCCAGCAGCTTAGATCAGCGACTACTGGTCGGGGATACGCAGTATTTT. The encoded protein is CASSLDQRLLVGDTQYF. The chain is built from TRBV11-3 and TRBJ2-3; tentative D call: TRBD2 (5 bases). CDR3 size: 17 residues. In germline, CDR1 is SGHNT, CDR2 YENEEA. V shed 0 bases and J shed 6 bases, with 19 bases lying between them.